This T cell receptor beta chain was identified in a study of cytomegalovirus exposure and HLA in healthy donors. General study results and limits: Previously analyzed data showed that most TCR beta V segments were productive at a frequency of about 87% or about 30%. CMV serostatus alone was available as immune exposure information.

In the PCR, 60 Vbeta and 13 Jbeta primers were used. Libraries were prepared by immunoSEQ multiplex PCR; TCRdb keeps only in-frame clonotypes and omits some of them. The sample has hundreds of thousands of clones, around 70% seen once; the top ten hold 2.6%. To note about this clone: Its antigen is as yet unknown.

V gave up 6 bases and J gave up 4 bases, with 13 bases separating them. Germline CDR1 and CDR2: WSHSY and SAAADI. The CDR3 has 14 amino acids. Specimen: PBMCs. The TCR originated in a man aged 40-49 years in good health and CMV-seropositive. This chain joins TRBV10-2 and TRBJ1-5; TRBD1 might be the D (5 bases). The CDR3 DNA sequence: TGCGCCAGCAGGGTCGGTCAGGGTAATCAGCCCCAGCATTTT. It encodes CASRVGQGNQPQHF.